These 14 T cell receptor beta chains came from one sample sequenced in a study of T cells in localized non-small cell lung cancer. Sequencing used immunoSEQ multiplex PCR; TCRdb keeps in-frame clones, though not all of them. This table has approximately 30,000 clones, 93% appearing once. The specimen was peripheral blood, collected before any cancer treatment. These receptors originate from a female donor older than 55 with stage I lung adenocarcinoma.

The rearrangement joins TRBV28 to TRBJ2-3; unclear D gene. The germline V gene has CDR1 MDHEN and CDR2 SYDVKM. This CDR3 is 12 amino acids long. Trimming shortened V by 7 bases and J by 3 bases, and 8 bases separated the two germline ends. CDR3 DNA sequence: TGTGCCAGCAAGTCAGAAACAGATACGCAGTATTTT. This encodes CASKSETDTQYF.

By share, this clone ranks as medium-sized. The CDR3 DNA is TGTGCCAGCAACACCGGGACAGGGATCTATGGCTACACCTTC. This gives the protein CASNTGTGIYGYTF. V gene TRBV6-1 combines with J gene TRBJ1-2; TRBD1 matches 9 bases. The germline V gene has CDR1 MNHNS and CDR2 SASEGT. Losses at the gene ends were 7 bases for V and 4 bases for J; bases not matched to a gene: 7. The CDR3 sequence is 14 residues long.

J is TRBJ1-2 and V is TRBV28; TRBD1 is a possible D gene (5 bases). Trimming stripped 4 bases from V and 7 bases from J, with 22 bases between. The CDR3 totals 16 residues. Germline-derived CDR1 and CDR2 are MDHEN and SYDVKM. The CDR3 DNA reads as TGTGCCAGCAGTTCGGAACCACAACGGGGCGTTGGTGGCTACACCTTC. It specifies CASSSEPQRGVGGYTF.

V is TRBV4-1 and J is TRBJ1-2; weak D call: TRBD1 (6 bases). Germline CDR1 reads MGHRA; CDR2 reads YSYEKL. There are 14 residues in the CDR3. Deletions cut 1 base from V and 2 bases from J, with 8 bases between. This chain's CDR3 is CASSQGDRNYGYTF. DNA of the CDR3: TGCGCCAGCAGCCAAGGAGACAGGAACTATGGCTACACCTTC.

J is TRBJ1-5 and V is TRBV18; no reliable D call. The CDR3 extends over 13 amino acids. The germline V gene has CDR1 KGHSH and CDR2 LQKENI. Deletions cut 6 bases from V and 4 bases from J, with 10 bases between. The CDR3 sequence is CASSPGPNQPQHF. DNA for the CDR3: TGTGCCAGCTCGCCTGGGCCGAATCAGCCCCAGCATTTT.

The chain has TRBV4-3 and TRBJ1-1; the match to TRBD1 covers 10 bases. Germline-derived CDR1 and CDR2 are LGHNA and YSLEER. Trimming cost V 0 bases and J 5 bases; bases outside gene matches: 3. The CDR3 has 15 amino acids. Here the CDR3 DNA reads TGCGCCAGCAGCCAAGAACGGGACAGGGGAACTGAAGCTTTCTTT. This translates into CASSQERDRGTEAFF.

The chain combines TRBV19 with TRBJ2-6; D unclear. Trimming shortened V by 3 bases and J by 0 bases, and 6 bases separated the two germline ends. The germline V gene has CDR1 LNHDA and CDR2 SQIVND (reference sequence). This CDR3 spans 15 amino acids. This CDR3 is CASSMFASGANVLTF. In nucleotides, the CDR3 is TGTGCCAGTAGTATGTTCGCCTCTGGGGCCAACGTCCTGACTTTC. Together with reference TRBV19 and TRBJ2-6, the CDR3 gives the full variable domain: DGGITQSPKYLFRKEGQNVTLSCEQNLNHDAMYWYRQDPGQGLRLIYYSQIVNDFQKGDIAEGYSVSREKKESFPLTVTSAQKNPTAFYLCASSMFASGANVLTFGAGSRLTVL.

The gene calls are TRBV30 and TRBJ2-5; a weak D match, TRBD2 (5 bases). This CDR3 has 15 amino acids. Trimming took off 0 bases at V and 4 bases at J, with 15 bases between the two ends. From germline, CDR1 is GTSNPN and CDR2 SVGIG (reference sequence). CDR3 nucleotides: TGTGCCTGGAGTGTAAGAACGGGGAGTGGAGAGACCCAGTACTTC. This codes for CAWSVRTGSGETQYF.

The chain joins TRBV5-1 to TRBJ2-2; D gene ambiguous. The CDR3 runs to 13 residues. Germline lookup yields CDR1 SGHRS and CDR2 YFSETQ. V was clipped by 4 bases and J by 6 bases, with 10 bases between them. CDR3: CASSRPEAGELFF. The CDR3 nucleotides are TGCGCCAGCAGCAGGCCCGAGGCCGGGGAGCTGTTTTTT.

The chain joins TRBV19 to TRBJ2-2; TRBD1 matches 8 bases. V shed 4 bases, J shed 6 bases, and the junction held 10 bases outside the gene matches. Germline assignment: CDR1 LNHDA and CDR2 SQIVND (reference sequence). This CDR3 is built from 16 residues. As DNA, the CDR3 is TGTGCCAGTAGTAGAGATCGGACAGGGTTATCCGGGGAGCTGTTTTTT. As protein: CASSRDRTGLSGELFF.

This rearrangement joins TRBV19 to TRBJ1-5, with D maybe TRBD1 (5 bases). The germline V and J ends were trimmed by 0 bases and 0 bases, with 21 bases remaining between them. This CDR3 is 20 amino acids long. CDR1 is LNHDA and CDR2 is SQIVND in the germline V gene (reference sequence). CDR3 protein: CASSIDIGHLRSYSNQPQHF. CDR3 nucleotide sequence: TGTGCCAGTAGTATAGATATCGGACACCTACGAAGTTATAGCAATCAGCCCCAGCATTTT.

The rearrangement links TRBV28 to TRBJ1-1; D ambiguous. Germline values: CDR1 MDHEN, CDR2 SYDVKM. This CDR3 comprises 14 residues. The V end was cut by 2 bases, the J end by 1 base, with 8 bases between. The CDR3 nucleotides are TGTGCCAGCAGTTTACTCAGTTCGAACACTGAAGCTTTCTTT. It is translated as CASSLLSSNTEAFF.

This rearrangement joins TRBV10-3 to TRBJ1-5; no clear D. Trimming removed 6 bases from V and 4 bases from J, with 16 bases in between. Germline assignment: CDR1 ENHRY and CDR2 SYGVKD. The CDR3 covers 15 residues. The CDR3: CAISLGQVRNQPQHF. In nucleotides, the CDR3 is TGTGCCATCAGCCTCGGGCAGGTTAGGAATCAGCCCCAGCATTTT.

This clone was counted once. The gene calls are TRBV20-1 and TRBJ2-1; D is possibly TRBD2 (6 bases). Germline V gene lookup returns CDR1 DFQATT and CDR2 SNEGSKA (reference sequence). V lost 4 bases and J 9 bases, leaving 10 bases between the germline ends. This CDR3 spans 11 amino acids. The chain's CDR3 is CSATEGIEQFF. DNA of the CDR3: TGCAGTGCTACGGAGGGGATTGAGCAGTTCTTC.